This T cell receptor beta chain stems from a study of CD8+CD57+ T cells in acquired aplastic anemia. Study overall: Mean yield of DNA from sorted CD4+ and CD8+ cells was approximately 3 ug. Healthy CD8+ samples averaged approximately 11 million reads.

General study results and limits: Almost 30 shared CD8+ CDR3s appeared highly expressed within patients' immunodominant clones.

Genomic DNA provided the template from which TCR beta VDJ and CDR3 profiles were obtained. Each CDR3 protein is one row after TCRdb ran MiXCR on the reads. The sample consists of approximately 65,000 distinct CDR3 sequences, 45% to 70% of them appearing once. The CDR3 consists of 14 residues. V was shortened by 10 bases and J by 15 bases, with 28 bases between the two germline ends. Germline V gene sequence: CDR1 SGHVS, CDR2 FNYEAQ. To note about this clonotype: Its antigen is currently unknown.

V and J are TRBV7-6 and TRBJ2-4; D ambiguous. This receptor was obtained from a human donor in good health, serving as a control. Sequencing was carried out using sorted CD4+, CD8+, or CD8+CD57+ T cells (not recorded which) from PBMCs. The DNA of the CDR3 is TGTGCCATCGGCAGACCTGGGCAAAATTACACTCCGTACTTC. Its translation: CAIGRPGQNYTPYF.